One and the same sample provided the 21 T cell receptor beta chains below, sequenced in a study of blood T cells in healthy people across ages. Then a second PCR, running roughly 7 to 11 cycles, was carried out with a sample-barcoded 5' primer and a J-beta primer mix. TCRdb reanalysed the 5' RACE reads using MiXCR and keeps one entry per CDR3 protein. The sample records over 1.5 million distinct CDR3 sequences, around 50% being singletons. The sample taken for sequencing was blood. The receptors here all came from a woman aged 40 to 49 in good health.

The chain couples TRBV4-2 to TRBJ2-2; tentative D call: TRBD2 (7 bases). Trimming pared 0 bases from V and 5 bases from J, leaving 16 bases between. The CDR3 runs 17 residues. Germline V lookup: CDR1 LGHNA, CDR2 YNFKEQ. The CDR3 is CASSQDHGGGRTGELFF. The CDR3 bases are TGTGCCAGCAGCCAAGATCATGGGGGGGGGCGTACCGGGGAGCTGTTTTTT.

There are a few counts of this clonotype. The chain uses TRBV7-2 and TRBJ2-1; 7 nucleotides match TRBD2. Trimming cost V 8 bases and J 6 bases; bases outside gene matches: 10. CDR3 length: 14 residues. Germline V CDR1 and CDR2: SGHTA, FQGNSA. The CDR3 loop is CASGQRGGSNEQFF. As DNA, the CDR3 is TGTGCCAGCGGCCAGAGGGGAGGGAGCAATGAGCAGTTCTTC.

As to this clonotype: A junction boundary mismatches the germline segment, possibly from a read error. This sequence joins TRBV13 and TRBJ2-7, with 8 nucleotides matching TRBD2. Per germline, CDR1 PRHDT and CDR2 FYEKMQ (reference sequence). The CDR3 has 19 amino acids. Here the CDR3 DNA reads TGTGTCAGCAGCTTCTCAGAGGACGCACAGGGACTAGAGACGTACGAGCAGTACTTC. Translating it yields CVSSFSEDAQGLETYEQYF. Full variable domain (remainder filled in from reference TRBV13 and TRBJ2-7): AAGVIQSPRHLIKEKRETATLKCYPIPRHDTVYWYQQGPGQDPQFLISFYEKMQSDKGSIPDRFSAQQFSDYHSELNMSSLELGDSALYFCVSSFSEDAQGLETYEQYFGPGTRLTVT.

This clonotype was picked up a small number of times. The J gene is TRBJ2-1, the V gene TRBV12-3 or TRBV12-4; no reliable D call. The CDR3 runs to 14 residues. V dropped 7 bases and J dropped 8 bases, with 18 bases sitting between them. CDR3 DNA: TGTGCCAGCACCGCCGGCCATTTCGTTCATGAGCAGTTCTTC. Translating gives CASTAGHFVHEQFF.

V is TRBV9 and J is TRBJ2-1; a possible D gene is TRBD2 (7 bases). The V gene lost 4 bases and the J gene lost 2 bases, with 16 bases spanning the gap. The CDR3 is 16 amino acids. Looked up from germline, CDR1 is SGDLS and CDR2 is YYNGEE. The CDR3 DNA reads TGTGCCAGCAGCACTCGCGGGGGCCCCCCCTACAATGAGCAGTTCTTC. It specifies CASSTRGGPPYNEQFF. The whole variable domain, remainder taken from reference TRBV9 and TRBJ2-1, is DSGVTQTPKHLITATGQRVTLRCSPRSGDLSVYWYQQSLDQGLQFLIQYYNGEERAKGNILERFSAQQFPDLHSELNLSSLELGDSALYFCASSTRGGPPYNEQFFGPGTRLTVL.

This chain uses TRBV28 with TRBJ1-1; D not resolved. V was shortened by 3 bases and J by 2 bases, with 16 bases between the two germline ends. CDR1 is MDHEN, CDR2 SYDVKM, per germline. The CDR3 runs 16 residues. The CDR3 DNA is TGTGCCAGCAGTTTTACCCTGGGCAGCATTAACACTGAAGCTTTCTTT. Translated, it gives CASSFTLGSINTEAFF. Filled out from reference TRBV28 and TRBJ1-1, the complete variable domain reads DVKVTQSSRYLVKRTGEKVFLECVQDMDHENMFWYRQDPGLGLRLIYFSYDVKMKEKGDIPEGYSVSREKKERFSLILESASTNQTSMYLCASSFTLGSINTEAFFGQGTRLTVV.

Here the CDR3 DNA reads TGTGCCAGCAGCCGAATAGCGGGGGGGCCGGATACGCAGTATTTT. Translating gives CASSRIAGGPDTQYF. This rearrangement joins TRBV3-1 to TRBJ2-3; 11 bases are a match to TRBD2. Germline V gives CDR1 LGHDT, CDR2 YNNKEL (reference sequence). With V trimmed by 4 bases and J by 6 bases, 6 bases remained unmatched. The CDR3 loop spans 15 amino acids.

Of note for this clonotype: Mismatch with germline at one junction end may stem from a read error. V usage is TRBV6-2 or TRBV6-3 and J usage is TRBJ2-1; weak D call: TRBD1 (6 bases). The CDR3 loop spans 14 amino acids. Germline CDR1 reads MNHEY; CDR2 reads SVGEGT. CDR3 sequence (DNA): TGTGCCAGCAGTTACAGGCAGGGGTACAATGGGCAGTTCTTC. This translates into CASSYRQGYNGQFF.

This chain connects TRBV12-3 or TRBV12-4 to TRBJ2-4; D gene uncertain. Trimming removed 5 bases at V and 6 bases at J, with 20 bases between. The CDR3 covers 16 residues. The CDR3 region has the DNA TGTGCCAGCAGTCCAACAGACGTTAGTACCGGAAACATTCAGTACTTC. It translates to CASSPTDVSTGNIQYF.

This clonotype has more than one count but fewer than ten. The chain links TRBV7-2 to TRBJ2-4; 11 positions agree with TRBD2. The CDR3 extends over 14 amino acids. Germline trimming cut 4 bases from V and 6 bases from J; bases unmatched to any gene: 2. The V gene's germline CDR1 is SGHTA and CDR2 FQGNSA. Here the CDR3 reads CASSSGTSGNIQYF. The DNA of the CDR3 is TGTGCCAGCAGCTCTGGGACTAGCGGAAACATTCAGTACTTC.

The V call is TRBV7-6, the J call TRBJ1-4; 7 bases agree with TRBD1. This CDR3 has 15 amino acids. Germline assignment: CDR1 SGHVS and CDR2 FNYEAQ. Trimming took 3 bases from V and 1 from J; bases not matched to a gene: 2. CDR3 residues: CASSFGDRTNEKLFF. CDR3 DNA: TGTGCCAGCAGCTTTGGGGACAGAACTAATGAAAAACTGTTTTTT.

This clonotype was detected only a few times. V usage is TRBV5-1 and J usage is TRBJ2-3, with D possibly TRBD2 on 6 matching bases. V lost 3 bases, J lost 0 bases, and 14 bases lay in between. This CDR3 is built from 16 residues. Germline lookup yields CDR1 SGHRS and CDR2 YFSETQ. DNA for the CDR3: TGCGCCAGCAGCTCCAATAGCGGTAGTAGCACAGATACGCAGTATTTT. Translating it yields CASSSNSGSSTDTQYF.

The chain carries TRBV2 and TRBJ1-6; D gene ambiguous. Germline CDR1 and CDR2: SNHLY and FYNNEI. The CDR3 runs to 15 residues. V shed 1 base and J shed 8 bases, with 12 bases lying between them. The CDR3 sequence is CASSEGRFGYSPLHF. The DNA of the CDR3 is TGTGCCAGCAGTGAAGGAAGGTTCGGATATTCACCCCTCCACTTT.

The chain combines TRBV18 with TRBJ1-1; 7 positions agree with TRBD1. The germline V gene encodes CDR1 KGHSH and CDR2 LQKENI. The CDR3 totals 14 residues. V shed 6 bases, J shed 5 bases, and the junction held 9 bases outside the gene matches. The chain's CDR3 is CASSLGQRGTEAFF. The CDR3 DNA follows: TGTGCCAGCTCCCTGGGACAGAGGGGGACTGAAGCTTTCTTT.

This chain links TRBV7-8 with TRBJ2-1, with a tentative D call TRBD2 (6 bases). Looked up from germline, CDR1 is SGHVS and CDR2 is FQNEAQ. CDR3 size: 14 residues. The V end lost 5 bases, the J end lost 10 bases, and 18 bases lay between the germline ends. The CDR3 DNA follows: TGTGCCAGCAGCCCAAAAGGGACTCCAGAGGAGCAGTTCTTC. This translates into CASSPKGTPEEQFF.

The rearrangement links TRBV6-2 or TRBV6-3 to TRBJ2-7; 7 nucleotides line up with TRBD1. The J call is uncertain, as TRBJ2-5 better fits the DNA end. This CDR3 has 17 residues. Germline lookup yields CDR1 MNHEY and CDR2 SVGEGT. The CDR3 DNA reads TGTGCCAGCAGTTACTCTAGAGAAGGGACAGTCCAAGAGACCCAGTACTTC. Its translation is CASSYSREGTVQETQYF.

In this sample, this clonotype turned up a few times. The chain carries TRBV28 and TRBJ2-5; 10 positions match TRBD1. Losses at the gene ends were 3 bases for V and 3 bases for J; bases not matched to a gene: 4. The CDR3 spans 15 residues. The germline V gene encodes CDR1 MDHEN and CDR2 SYDVKM. The CDR3 DNA reads TGTGCCAGCAGTTTCTTCGGGACAGGGGAAGAGACCCAGTACTTC. Translation: CASSFFGTGEETQYF.

The chain joins TRBV6-5 to TRBJ1-2; the match to TRBD1 covers 7 bases. The germline CDR1 and CDR2 sequences are MNHEY and SVGAGI. V lost 10 bases and J lost 3; bases outside the gene matches: 8. This CDR3 comprises 13 residues. DNA of the CDR3: TGTGCCACCCAGAGGGGGCGCGACTATGGCTACACCTTC. Encoded protein: CATQRGRDYGYTF.

CDR3 nucleotides: TGTGCCAGCAGCTCCCCAGGAGGGCCGGTCTTGAACACTGAAGCTTTCTTT. This sequence encodes CASSSPGGPVLNTEAFF. The chain recombines TRBV7-2 with TRBJ1-1; the D is unclear. V gave up 4 bases and J gave up 0 bases, with 18 bases separating them. The CDR3 loop spans 17 amino acids. Germline lookup yields CDR1 SGHTA and CDR2 FQGNSA.

J is TRBJ2-1 and V is TRBV3-1; 7 nucleotides line up with TRBD1. The CDR3 covers 15 residues. V shed 2 bases, J shed 12 bases, and the junction held 13 bases outside the gene matches. The germline CDR1 and CDR2 sequences are LGHDT and YNNKEL (reference sequence). CDR3 residues: CASSQPGQSPMRQFF. DNA for the CDR3: TGTGCCAGCAGCCAACCGGGACAGTCTCCAATGAGGCAGTTCTTC.

The chain recombines TRBV20-1 with TRBJ1-3; maybe TRBD1 (6 bases). Trimming removed 3 bases from V and 2 bases from J, with 17 bases in between. Germline-derived CDR1 and CDR2 are DFQATT and SNEGSKA (reference sequence). This CDR3 spans 16 amino acids. The CDR3 nucleotides read TGCAGTGCTAGGGACCTCCAGGGGATAACTGGAAACACCATATATTTT. Protein sequence: CSARDLQGITGNTIYF.